This T cell receptor (beta chain) appears in the sequencing data of a study of control samples from healthy donors and cancer patients. The CDR3 extends over 13 amino acids. Between the trimmed V and J ends, which lost 7 bases and 4 bases, there was a span of 11 bases. CDR1 is SNHLY and CDR2 is FYNNEI in the germline V gene. Some clones are missing from TCRdb's copy, which holds only in-frame ones; the method was immunoSEQ multiplex PCR. The sample gives roughly 80,000 clones, 85% to 95% of which show up once; almost 6% is in the top ten. The chain recombines TRBV2 with TRBJ2-1; D is perhaps TRBD1 (5 bases). What was sequenced was blood. This sequence originates from a woman aged 55 to 70 in good health. CDR3 in DNA: TGTGCCAGCAACCGACAGCCTTACAATGAGCAGTTCTTC. Its protein is CASNRQPYNEQFF.